This T cell receptor (beta chain) was captured by sequencing in a study of T cell changes during pregnancy in multiple sclerosis. This clone was observed once. The CDR3 is 15 amino acids. Germline assignment: CDR1 SGHDN and CDR2 FVKESK. Trimming took 4 bases from V and 8 from J; bases not matched to a gene: 8. Here immunoSEQ multiplex PCR was the method, and the copy in TCRdb shows in-frame clones only, minus some. The sample records approximately 100,000 clones, around 90% being singletons. The V and J genes are TRBV14 and TRBJ1-4; 9 positions agree with TRBD1. Sequencing used peripheral blood, obtained in the second trimester of pregnancy. The sequence was collected from a female donor with multiple sclerosis, enrolled in a pregnancy study. The CDR3 reads CASSRVRDREEKLFF. The CDR3 nucleotides are TGTGCCAGCAGCCGCGTCCGGGACAGGGAGGAAAAACTGTTTTTT. Using reference TRBV14 and TRBJ1-4 for the parts outside the CDR3, the full variable domain is EAGVTQFPSHSVIEKGQTVTLRCDPISGHDNLYWYRRVMGKEIKFLLHFVKESKQDESGMPNNRFLAERTGGTYSTLKVQPAELEDSGVYFCASSRVRDREEKLFFGSGTQLSVL.